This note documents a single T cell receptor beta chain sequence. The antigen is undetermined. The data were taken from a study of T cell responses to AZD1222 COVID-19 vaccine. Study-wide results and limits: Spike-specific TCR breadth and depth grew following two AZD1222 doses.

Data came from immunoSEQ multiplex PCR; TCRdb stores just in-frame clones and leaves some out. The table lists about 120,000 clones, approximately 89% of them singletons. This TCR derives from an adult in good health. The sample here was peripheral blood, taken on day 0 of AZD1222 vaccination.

CDR3 DNA: TGCGCCAGCAGTGAGCGGGACCCCTATGGCTACACCTTC. Its translation: CASSERDPYGYTF. This chain links TRBV10-1 with TRBJ1-2; tentatively, D is TRBD1 (5 bases). With 2 bases removed from V and 4 bases from J, the gap between germline ends came to 8 bases. The CDR3 consists of 13 residues. Germline V lookup: CDR1 WNHNN, CDR2 SYGVQD (reference sequence).